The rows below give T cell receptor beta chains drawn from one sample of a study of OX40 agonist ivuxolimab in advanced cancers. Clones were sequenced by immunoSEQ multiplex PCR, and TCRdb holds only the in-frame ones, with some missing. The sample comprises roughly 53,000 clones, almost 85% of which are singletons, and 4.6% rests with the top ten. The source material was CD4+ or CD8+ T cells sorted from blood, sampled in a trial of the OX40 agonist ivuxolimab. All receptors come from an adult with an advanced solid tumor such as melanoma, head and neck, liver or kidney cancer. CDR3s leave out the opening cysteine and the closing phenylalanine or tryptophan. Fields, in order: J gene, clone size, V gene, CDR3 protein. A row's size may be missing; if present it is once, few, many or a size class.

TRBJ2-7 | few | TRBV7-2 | ASSLFLGLAAAYEQY
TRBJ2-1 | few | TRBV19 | ATTSRGGSNEQF
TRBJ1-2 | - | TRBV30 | AWSSAYGYT
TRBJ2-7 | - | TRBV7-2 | ASSSRGQGSYEQY
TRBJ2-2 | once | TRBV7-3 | ASSPWASGITGELF
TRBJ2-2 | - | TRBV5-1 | ASSSQGAPNTGELF
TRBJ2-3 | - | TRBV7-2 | ASSTRDSRTDTQY
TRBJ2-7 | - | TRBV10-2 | ASRQGSYEQY
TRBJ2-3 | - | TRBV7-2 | ASSSDPPMGADTQY
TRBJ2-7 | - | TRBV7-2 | ASSLGRLVH